These 16 T cell receptor beta chains came from one sample sequenced in a study of early T cells in non-severe SARS-CoV-2 infection. One entry per CDR3 protein, called by TCRdb with MiXCR from the 5' RACE reads. The sample includes around 68,000 distinct CDR3 sequences, around 6.5% of them seen just once. This specimen consisted of whole blood, obtained at baseline. These receptors all stem from an adult who was a healthcare worker with PCR-confirmed SARS-CoV-2 infection or an uninfected control (not recorded which).

This clonotype was counted a few times. The J gene is TRBJ1-2, the V gene TRBV7-9, with 12 bases fitting TRBD1. The V segment lost 7 bases and the J segment 8 bases; nucleotides outside the gene matches: 11. The CDR3 has 15 amino acids. CDR1 and CDR2 (germline): SEHNR, FQNEAQ (reference sequence). The CDR3 DNA reads TGTGCCAGCACCGGGCCGGGACAGGGGGCGCACGGCTACACCTTC. Translating gives CASTGPGQGAHGYTF. The variable domain in full, with the rest retrieved from reference TRBV7-9 and TRBJ1-2, is DTGVSQNPRHKITKRGQNVTFRCDPISEHNRLYWYRQTLGQGPEFLTYFQNEAQLEKSRLLSDRFSAERPKGSFSTLEIQRTEQGDSAMYLCASTGPGQGAHGYTFGSGTRLTVV.

This clonotype was counted only a few times. V gene TRBV20-1 combines with J gene TRBJ1-6, with D possibly TRBD1 on 5 matching bases. Germline assignment: CDR1 DFQATT and CDR2 SNEGSKA (reference sequence). The CDR3 has 18 amino acids. Trimming removed 1 base from V and 0 bases from J, with 16 bases in between. This CDR3 is CSARVRQKGRSYNSPLHF. For the CDR3, the DNA is TGCAGTGCTAGAGTTAGGCAGAAGGGGCGCTCCTATAATTCACCCCTCCACTTT.

The V and J genes are TRBV5-4 and TRBJ2-1; possibly TRBD1 for D (6 bases). The germline gives CDR1 SGHNT, CDR2 YYREEE (reference sequence). The CDR3 loop spans 11 amino acids. The ends were cut back, 4 bases at V and 10 bases at J, with 9 bases in the middle. CDR3 coding DNA: TGTGCCAGCAGCGCCGGGACAGAGCAGTTCTTC. Translated: CASSAGTEQFF.

This clonotype has at least ten counts. The chain carries TRBV3-1 and TRBJ2-7, with no clear D. The CDR3 is 14 amino acids. V lost 4 bases to trimming and J lost 3 bases, with 13 bases between them. Germline-derived CDR1 and CDR2 are LGHDT and YNNKEL (reference sequence). The CDR3 spells CASSPTGQDYEQYF. DNA of the CDR3: TGTGCCAGCAGCCCAACCGGGCAGGACTACGAGCAGTACTTC.

This clonotype occurred many times. This chain links TRBV12-3 or TRBV12-4 with TRBJ2-7, with 12 bases matching TRBD2. The CDR3 is 17 amino acids. V dropped 2 bases and J dropped 3; count of bases not matched to a gene: 8. In DNA, the CDR3 is TGTGCCAGCAGTTTATCGACTAGCGGGAGCTCACACTACGAGCAGTACTTC. It translates to CASSLSTSGSSHYEQYF.

This clonotype was picked up many times. The gene calls are TRBV28 and TRBJ2-1, with TRBD1 matching 7 bases. V was clipped by 4 bases and J by 8 bases; unmatched bases: 5. This CDR3 has 13 amino acids. Germline values: CDR1 MDHEN, CDR2 SYDVKM. CDR3 nucleotide sequence: TGTGCCAGCAGTTCCCAGGGGGTACATGAGCAGTTCTTC. This encodes CASSSQGVHEQFF.

This clonotype was counted at least ten times. The chain is built from TRBV28 and TRBJ2-5; possible D gene TRBD1, 5 bases. V shed 5 bases and J shed 2 bases, with 15 bases lying between them. This CDR3 comprises 15 residues. Germline lookup yields CDR1 MDHEN and CDR2 SYDVKM. This CDR3 is CASSHSGLGQETQYF. CDR3 DNA: TGTGCCAGCAGTCATTCAGGGCTGGGTCAAGAGACCCAGTACTTC.

The genes are TRBV30 and TRBJ1-2; possible D gene TRBD1, 5 bases. The CDR3 has 13 residues. CDR1 and CDR2 from the germline V gene are GTSNPN and SVGIG (reference sequence). Between the trimmed V and J ends, which lost 0 bases and 8 bases, there was a span of 13 bases. CDR3 region: CAWSVTDVRGYTF. CDR3 DNA sequence: TGTGCCTGGAGTGTGACAGATGTAAGGGGCTACACCTTC.

This chain uses TRBV28 with TRBJ2-3; D is tentatively TRBD1 or TRBD2 (6 bases each). The CDR3 spans 17 residues. CDR1 is MDHEN, CDR2 SYDVKM, per germline. The V end was cut by 4 bases, the J end by 4 bases, with 21 bases between. CDR3 amino acids: CASSYSLGGRLSDTQYF. The CDR3 region has the DNA TGTGCCAGCAGTTATTCTTTAGGGGGGAGATTGTCAGATACGCAGTATTTT.

This clonotype was seen at least ten times. The chain has TRBV15 and TRBJ2-3, with 10 bases lining up with TRBD2. Germline CDR1 reads LNHNV; CDR2 reads YYDKDF (reference sequence). The CDR3 covers 15 residues. J lost 4 bases, V lost 4 bases, and 5 bases had no gene match. This chain's CDR3 is CATSMSGRAADTQYF. CDR3 DNA: TGTGCCACCAGCATGAGCGGGAGGGCCGCAGATACGCAGTATTTT.

This clonotype was counted at least ten times. This chain joins TRBV6-6 and TRBJ2-5; tentative D call: TRBD2 (6 bases). V lost 5 bases to trimming and J lost 6 bases, with 13 bases between them. Looked up from germline, CDR1 is MNHNY and CDR2 is SVGAGI (reference sequence). The CDR3 spans 13 residues. The CDR3 nucleotides are TGTGCCAGCAGTCCGGAGGGGCAACAGACCCAGTACTTC. Translation: CASSPEGQQTQYF.

This clonotype was recorded at least ten times. V gene TRBV15 combines with J gene TRBJ2-1, with D unclear. The germline V and J ends were trimmed by 0 bases and 3 bases, with 9 bases remaining between them. Germline CDR1 LNHNV, CDR2 YYDKDF (reference sequence). There are 15 residues in the CDR3. As DNA, the CDR3 is TGTGCCACCAGCAGAGATCTTGTAATCTACAATGAGCAGTTCTTC. Translated, it gives CATSRDLVIYNEQFF.

For the CDR3, the DNA is TGTGCCAGCAGCTTTAGTAGCTTCCAAGAGACCCAGTACTTC. It translates to CASSFSSFQETQYF. The chain recombines TRBV7-2 with TRBJ2-5, with D unresolved. Germline CDR1 is SGHTA and CDR2 is FQGNSA. This CDR3 contains 14 residues. With 3 bases removed from V and 1 base from J, the gap between germline ends came to 9 bases.

Many counts were recorded for this clonotype. The chain has TRBV5-4 and TRBJ1-1; the D gene is possibly TRBD1 (6 bases). Germline-derived CDR1 and CDR2 are SGHNT and YYREEE (reference sequence). The CDR3 loop spans 16 amino acids. V dropped 4 bases and J dropped 1 base, with 17 bases sitting between them. The CDR3 is CASSGRGAQRNTEAFF. In DNA form, the CDR3 reads TGTGCCAGCAGCGGGAGGGGGGCTCAACGGAACACTGAAGCTTTCTTT.

The sample holds many counts of this clonotype. The gene calls are TRBV20-1 and TRBJ2-3, with TRBD1 matching over 9 bases. The V and J ends lost 6 bases and 2 bases, in that order; junction bases with no gene match: 6. The CDR3 is 14 amino acids. Germline V lookup: CDR1 DFQATT, CDR2 SNEGSKA (reference sequence). CDR3 bases: TGCAGTGCCCAACAGGGGGCATCCACAGATACGCAGTATTTT. Its translation: CSAQQGASTDTQYF.

This clonotype was counted many times. The V and J genes are TRBV10-3 and TRBJ2-2, with no clear D. The CDR3 covers 14 residues. Germline loops: CDR1 ENHRY, CDR2 SYGVKD. The V gene lost 7 bases and the J gene lost 1 base, with 10 bases spanning the gap. CDR3 protein: CAITRQENTGELFF. Written as DNA, the CDR3 is TGTGCCATCACGAGGCAGGAGAACACCGGGGAGCTGTTTTTT.